The 3 T cell receptor beta chains below come from one sample, sequenced in a study of T cell changes during pregnancy in multiple sclerosis (dated by TCRdb to the late 2010s). Libraries were built with the immunoSEQ multiplex PCR assay. The table was pulled from immuneACCESS by TCRdb, which kept in-frame rearrangements only. Such tables lose some clones; where checked, under half of the loss comes from unresolved V genes, and the rest has no known cause. The sample data list about 60,000 clones, and about 90% of these were observed just once. More than 2% of the sample goes to the ten largest clones. Sequences were derived from peripheral blood, sampled in the second trimester of pregnancy. Receptor source: a female donor in good health, enrolled as a control in a pregnancy study.

This sequence joins TRBV6-4 and TRBJ2-1; tentatively, D is TRBD2 (6 bases). The length of the CDR3 is 13 residues. Per germline, CDR1 MRHNA and CDR2 SNTAGT. V lost 3 bases, J lost 9 bases, and 12 bases lay in between. CDR3 residues: CASSERDSGEQFF. CDR3 coding DNA: TGTGCCAGCAGTGAGCGGGACTCCGGTGAGCAGTTCTTC.

This clone has a single count. The rearrangement links TRBV13 to TRBJ2-7; D may be TRBD1 (6 bases). This CDR3 region has 12 residues. CDR1 and CDR2 (germline): PRHDT, FYEKMQ (reference sequence). Trimming took 4 bases from V and 9 from J, leaving 13 bases between them. This CDR3 reads CASSWGPSGQYF. CDR3 sequence (DNA): TGTGCCAGCAGCTGGGGGCCATCGGGGCAGTACTTC.

J is TRBJ2-7 and V is TRBV18; possibly TRBD1 for D (6 bases). The germline gives CDR1 KGHSH, CDR2 LQKENI. The CDR3 loop spans 15 amino acids. Trimming pared 2 bases from V and 3 bases from J, leaving 14 bases between. CDR3 coding DNA: TGTGCCAGCTCACCAAACGGCAGGGGCTACTACGAGCAGTACTTC. Residues: CASSPNGRGYYEQYF.